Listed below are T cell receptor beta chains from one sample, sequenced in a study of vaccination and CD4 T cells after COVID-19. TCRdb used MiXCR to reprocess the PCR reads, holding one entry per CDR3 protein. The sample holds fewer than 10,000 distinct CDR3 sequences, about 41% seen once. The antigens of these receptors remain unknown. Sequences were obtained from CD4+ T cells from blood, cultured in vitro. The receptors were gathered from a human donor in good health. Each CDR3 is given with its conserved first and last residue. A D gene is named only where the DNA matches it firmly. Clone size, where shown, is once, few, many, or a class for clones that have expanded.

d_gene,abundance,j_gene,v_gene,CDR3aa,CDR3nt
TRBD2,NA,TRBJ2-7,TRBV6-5,CASSYKAGAYEQYF,TGTGCCAGCAGTTACAAAGCGGGAGCCTACGAGCAGTACTTC
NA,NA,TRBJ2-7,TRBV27,CASSFERRHYEQYF,TGTGCCAGCAGTTTCGAGCGACGTCACTACGAGCAGTACTTC
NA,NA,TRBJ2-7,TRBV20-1,CSVIHGGGGNREQYF,TGCAGTGTTATCCACGGTGGGGGTGGGAATCGCGAGCAGTACTTC
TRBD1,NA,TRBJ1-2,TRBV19,CASSLQGSGYTF,TGTGCCAGTAGCCTACAGGGGAGTGGCTACACCTTC
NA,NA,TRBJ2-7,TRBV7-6,CASSRSGRVDEQYF,TGTGCCAGCAGCCGGAGCGGGCGGGTCGACGAGCAGTACTTC
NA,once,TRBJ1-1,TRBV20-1,CSARPGHMNTEAFF,TGCAGTGCTAGACCGGGACACATGAACACTGAAGCTTTCTTT
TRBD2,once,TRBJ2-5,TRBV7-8,CASSFVPMSGRRETQYF,TGTGCCAGCAGCTTTGTCCCTATGAGCGGGAGAAGAGAGACCCAGTACTTC
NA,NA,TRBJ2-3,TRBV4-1,CASSQPTADTQYF,TGCGCCAGCAGCCAACCGACGGCAGATACGCAGTATTTT
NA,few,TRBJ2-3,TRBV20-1,CSARDRRRVGDTQYF,TGCAGTGCTAGAGATCGACGGAGGGTTGGGGATACGCAGTATTTT
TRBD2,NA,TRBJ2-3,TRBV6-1,CASSTSGHTDTQYF,TGTGCCAGCAGTACTAGCGGGCACACAGATACGCAGTATTTT
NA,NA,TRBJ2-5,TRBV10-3,CAISESGQHEETQYF,TGTGCCATCAGTGAGTCCGGACAGCATGAAGAGACCCAGTACTTC
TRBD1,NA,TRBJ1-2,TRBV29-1,CSVEAPGQLYGYTF,TGCAGCGTTGAAGCCCCGGGACAGCTCTATGGCTACACCTTC
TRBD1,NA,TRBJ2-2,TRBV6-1,CASRATGVAGELFF,TGTGCCAGCAGAGCTACAGGGGTGGCCGGGGAGCTGTTTTTT
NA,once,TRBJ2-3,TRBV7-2,CASSLTLADTSTDTQYF,TGTGCCAGCAGCTTAACCCTAGCTGATACTAGCACAGATACGCAGTATTTT
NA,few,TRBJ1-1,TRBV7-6,CASSLGGENTEAFF,TGTGCCAGCAGCTTAGGCGGGGAGAACACTGAAGCTTTCTTT
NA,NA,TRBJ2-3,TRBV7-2,CASSSFLPTDTQYF,TGTGCCAGCAGCTCCTTCTTACCCACAGATACGCAGTATTTT
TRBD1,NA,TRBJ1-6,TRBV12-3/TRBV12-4,CASRRDRVVVNSPLHF,TGTGCCAGCAGACGGGACAGGGTAGTAGTGAATTCACCCCTCCACTTT
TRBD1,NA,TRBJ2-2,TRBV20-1,CSADRGYTGELFF,TGCAGTGCGGACAGGGGTTACACCGGGGAGCTGTTTTTT
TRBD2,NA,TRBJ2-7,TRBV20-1,CSARDPSQGGKSSYEQYF,TGCAGTGCTAGAGATCCATCCCAGGGAGGGAAGTCCTCCTACGAGCAGTACTTC
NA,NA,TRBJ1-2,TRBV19,CASNDMGPEGYTF,TGTGCCAGTAACGACATGGGGCCCGAGGGCTACACCTTC
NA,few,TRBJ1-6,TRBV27,CASRTAVSPLHF,TGTGCCAGCCGAACAGCGGTATCACCCCTCCACTTT
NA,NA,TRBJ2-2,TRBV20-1,CSARDANTGELFF,TGCAGTGCTAGAGATGCGAACACCGGGGAGCTGTTTTTT
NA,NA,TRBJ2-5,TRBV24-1,CAASDRRDPQETQYF,TGTGCCGCCAGTGATAGACGGGACCCGCAAGAGACCCAGTACTTC
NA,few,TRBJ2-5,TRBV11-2,CASSRGASETQYF,TGTGCCAGCAGCAGGGGGGCGTCGGAGACCCAGTACTTC
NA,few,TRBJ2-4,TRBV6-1,CASSHGDGPKNIQYF,TGTGCCAGCAGTCATGGGGACGGACCCAAAAACATTCAGTACTTC
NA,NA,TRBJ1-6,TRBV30,CAWSVSGVPYNSPLHF,TGTGCCTGGAGTGTATCAGGGGTACCCTATAATTCACCCCTCCACTTT
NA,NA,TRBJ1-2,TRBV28,CASTNHATGNSYGYTF,TGTGCCAGCACAAACCACGCCACAGGGAACAGCTATGGCTACACCTTC
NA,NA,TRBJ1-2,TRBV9,CASSPGYGGYTF,TGTGCCAGCAGCCCGGGGTACGGTGGCTACACCTTC
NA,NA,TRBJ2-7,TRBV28,CASTRAGWGEQYF,TGTGCCAGCACCCGAGCAGGGTGGGGCGAGCAGTACTTC
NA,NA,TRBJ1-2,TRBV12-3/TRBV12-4,CASSRRRALGRGYTF,TGTGCCAGCAGCCGGAGGAGAGCCCTTGGGCGTGGCTACACCTTC
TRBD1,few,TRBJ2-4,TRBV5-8,CASSPLDRGKNIQYF,TGTGCCAGCAGCCCATTGGACAGGGGCAAAAACATTCAGTACTTC
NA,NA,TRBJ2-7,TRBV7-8,CASSYIGPAYEQYF,TGTGCCAGCAGCTACATCGGACCCGCGTACGAGCAGTACTTC
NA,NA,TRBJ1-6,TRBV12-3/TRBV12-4,CASGAGSNSPLHF,TGTGCCAGCGGGGCGGGGAGTAATTCACCCCTCCACTTT
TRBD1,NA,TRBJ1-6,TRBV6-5,CASSLDRPNSPLHF,TGTGCCAGCAGTTTGGACAGGCCTAATTCACCCCTCCACTTT
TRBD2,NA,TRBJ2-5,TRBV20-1,CSARALAGDLQYF,TGCAGTGCTAGAGCACTAGCGGGGGACCTCCAGTACTTC
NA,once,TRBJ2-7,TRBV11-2,CASSLATYEQYF,TGTGCCAGCAGCTTGGCCACCTACGAGCAGTACTTC
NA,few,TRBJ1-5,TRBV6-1,CASMSGNQPQHF,TGTGCCAGCATGTCGGGCAATCAGCCCCAGCATTTT
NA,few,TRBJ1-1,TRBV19,CASSTQDYPPAAFF,TGTGCCAGTAGTACCCAGGACTACCCCCCAGCGGCTTTCTTT
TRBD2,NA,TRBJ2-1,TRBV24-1,CATSRTSGAGNEQFF,TGTGCCACCAGTAGGACTAGCGGGGCCGGCAATGAGCAGTTCTTC
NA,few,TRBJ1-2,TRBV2,CASSPTLGAFPSGGYTF,TGTGCCAGCAGCCCTACGCTGGGGGCGTTTCCTTCCGGGGGCTACACCTTC
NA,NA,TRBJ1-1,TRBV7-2,CASSSFGSREAFF,TGTGCCAGCAGCTCATTCGGGTCGAGGGAAGCTTTCTTT
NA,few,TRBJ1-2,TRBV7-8,CASSLSRLGAGYTF,TGTGCCAGCAGCTTATCCAGGCTTGGGGCTGGCTACACCTTC
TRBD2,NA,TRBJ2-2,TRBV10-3,CAIRPDSGSTGELFF,TGTGCCATCAGGCCCGATAGCGGGAGCACCGGGGAGCTGTTTTTT
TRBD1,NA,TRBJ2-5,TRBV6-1,CASSIGTGAYQETQYF,TGTGCCAGCAGCATAGGGACAGGGGCGTACCAAGAGACCCAGTACTTC
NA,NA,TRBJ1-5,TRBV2,CASKRQGGNQPQHF,TGTGCCAGCAAAAGGCAGGGTGGCAATCAGCCCCAGCATTTT
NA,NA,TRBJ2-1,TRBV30,CAWSRYGGGKVRNEQFF,TGTGCCTGGAGTCGGTATGGGGGCGGGAAGGTGAGGAATGAGCAGTTCTTC
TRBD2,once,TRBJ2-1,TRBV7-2,CASSHRIAGGRYEQFF,TGTGCCAGCAGCCACCGGATAGCGGGGGGAAGGTACGAGCAGTTCTTC
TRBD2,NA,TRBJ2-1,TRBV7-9,CASSLVASGLAEQFF,TGTGCCAGCAGCTTAGTTGCCAGTGGACTAGCGGAGCAGTTCTTC
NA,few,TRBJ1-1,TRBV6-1,CASSEGVTMNTEAFF,TGTGCCAGCAGTGAAGGGGTCACAATGAACACTGAAGCTTTCTTT
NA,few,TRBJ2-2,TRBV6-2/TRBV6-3,CASNDPRGYGGELFF,TGTGCCAGCAATGACCCTCGAGGGTATGGCGGGGAGCTGTTTTTT
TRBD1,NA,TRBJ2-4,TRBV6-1,CASIQDRGKNIQYF,TGTGCCAGCATCCAGGACAGGGGCAAAAACATTCAGTACTTC